This T cell receptor (beta chain) derives from a study of blood T cell repertoires in COVID-19. Background on the study: Donors in the United States, Italy and Spain gave samples during acute or convalescent COVID-19. Sources were T cells, B-cell-depleted T cells, or PBMCs; the material itself was cDNA or gDNA.

On this clone: Other DNA sequences in the same sample also yield this CDR3.

CDR3 size: 13 residues. The germline CDR1 and CDR2 sequences are SEHNR and FQNEAQ (reference sequence). V gave up 2 bases and J gave up 2 bases, with 6 bases separating them. Original handling: Amplification from reference gene primers served as the basis for estimated nucleated cell counts. The protocol was immunoSEQ multiplex PCR, while the TCRdb copy is restricted to in-frame clones and leaves out a portion. V, J and clone size are those of that table, while D and trimming were read from the DNA. The table records roughly 150,000 clones, around 75% of them present only once. Specimen: peripheral blood. The receptor was isolated from a woman of 80 years or more with acute or convalescent COVID-19. The chain is built from TRBV7-9 and TRBJ1-1, with TRBD1 as a possible D gene (5 bases). CDR3 sequence (DNA): TGTGCCAGCAGCTTACAGGGAAACACTGAAGCTTTCTTT. Residues: CASSLQGNTEAFF.